Shown below are 5 T cell receptor beta chains from a single sample sequenced in a study of CD8 T cells in ankylosing spondylitis. Whole-study findings and limits: Ankylosing spondylitis blood seemed to carry a telltale TCR beta motif made of several highly homologous variants.

Their antigen targets remain unknown. TCRdb processed the 5' RACE reads anew with MiXCR; each CDR3 protein has one entry. Among fewer than 550,000 distinct CDR3 sequences listed, over 4% were seen once. Sequencing was carried out using blood, either unsorted or a sorted T cell fraction (not recorded which). Receptor source: a male donor with ankylosing spondylitis.

This clonotype was seen more than once but under ten times. This chain uses TRBV12-3 or TRBV12-4 with TRBJ2-2, with 10 bases aligning to TRBD2. V shed 4 bases and J 2 bases; nucleotides not matched to a gene: 4. The CDR3 is 16 amino acids. The CDR3 here is CASSSRTSGNTGELFF. In nucleotides, the CDR3 is TGTGCCAGCAGTTCCCGGACTAGCGGAAACACCGGGGAGCTGTTTTTT.

The chain carries TRBV20-1 and TRBJ1-5; 7 bases line up with TRBD1. Germline CDR1 is DFQATT and CDR2 is SNEGSKA (reference sequence). This CDR3 comprises 17 residues. V lost 6 bases, J lost 6 bases, and 20 bases stayed unmatched. CDR3 residues: CSAKPRGVTLWSQPQHF. CDR3 nucleotide sequence: TGCAGTGCGAAACCCAGGGGGGTCACCCTTTGGAGTCAGCCCCAGCATTTT.

In its sample, this clonotype was seen many times. The rearrangement links TRBV5-1 to TRBJ2-3; unclear D gene. Looked up from germline, CDR1 is SGHRS and CDR2 is YFSETQ. V was clipped by 4 bases and J by 4 bases, with 19 bases between them. This CDR3 region has 16 residues. The CDR3 protein is CASSPSTLYFADTQYF. CDR3 DNA: TGCGCCAGCAGCCCATCGACCCTTTATTTCGCAGATACGCAGTATTTT.

This clonotype came up many times. The chain is built from TRBV29-1 and TRBJ2-1; 11 bases align to TRBD2. The CDR3 is 15 amino acids. With 4 bases clipped from V and 7 bases from J, the junction kept 9 bases outside the gene matches. Germline V gene lookup returns CDR1 SQVTM and CDR2 ANQGSEA. CDR3 loop: CSVVVAGGPTNEQFF. The CDR3 DNA reads as TGCAGCGTTGTGGTAGCGGGAGGGCCAACAAATGAGCAGTTCTTC.

This clonotype was seen many times. This CDR3 is CASSLTRTTDTQYF. CDR3 bases: TGCGCCAGCAGCTTGACCCGAACCACAGATACGCAGTATTTT. The rearrangement joins TRBV5-1 to TRBJ2-3; D remains ambiguous. This CDR3 is built from 14 residues. Germline-derived CDR1 and CDR2 are SGHRS and YFSETQ. Trimming removed 1 base at V and 2 bases at J, with 8 bases between.